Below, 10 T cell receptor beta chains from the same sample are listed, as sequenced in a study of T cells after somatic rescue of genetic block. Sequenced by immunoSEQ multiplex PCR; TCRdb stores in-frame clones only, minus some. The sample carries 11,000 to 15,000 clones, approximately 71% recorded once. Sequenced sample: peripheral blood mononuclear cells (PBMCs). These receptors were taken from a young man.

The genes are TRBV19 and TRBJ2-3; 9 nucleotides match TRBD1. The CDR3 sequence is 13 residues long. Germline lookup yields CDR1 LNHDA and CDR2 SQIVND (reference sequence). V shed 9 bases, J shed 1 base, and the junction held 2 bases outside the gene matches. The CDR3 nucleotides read TGTGCCAGCCGGGACAGGGGCACAGATACGCAGTATTTT. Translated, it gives CASRDRGTDTQYF.

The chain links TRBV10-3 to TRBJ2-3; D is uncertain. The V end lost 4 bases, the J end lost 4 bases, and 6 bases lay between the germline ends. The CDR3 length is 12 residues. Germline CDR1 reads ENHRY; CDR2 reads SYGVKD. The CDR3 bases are TGTGCCATCAGTGGGGTGGCAGATACGCAGTATTTT. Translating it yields CAISGVADTQYF.

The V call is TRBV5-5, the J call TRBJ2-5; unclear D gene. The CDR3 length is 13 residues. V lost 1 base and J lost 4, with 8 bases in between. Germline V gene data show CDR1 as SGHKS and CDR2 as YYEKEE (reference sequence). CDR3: CASSLLGPETQYF. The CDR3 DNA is TGTGCCAGCAGCTTGTTAGGACCAGAGACCCAGTACTTC.

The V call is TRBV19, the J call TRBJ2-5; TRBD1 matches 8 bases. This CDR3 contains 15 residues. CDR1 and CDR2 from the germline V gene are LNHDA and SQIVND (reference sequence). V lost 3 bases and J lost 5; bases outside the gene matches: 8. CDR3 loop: CASSIQGDRRETQYF. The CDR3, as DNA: TGTGCCAGTAGTATTCAAGGGGACAGGAGGGAGACCCAGTACTTC.

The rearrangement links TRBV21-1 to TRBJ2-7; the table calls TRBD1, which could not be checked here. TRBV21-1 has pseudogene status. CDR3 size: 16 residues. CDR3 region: CASSKRKRNRLWEQYF. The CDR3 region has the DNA TGTGCCAGCAGCAAACGAAAACGTAACAGGCTATGGGAGCAGTACTTC.

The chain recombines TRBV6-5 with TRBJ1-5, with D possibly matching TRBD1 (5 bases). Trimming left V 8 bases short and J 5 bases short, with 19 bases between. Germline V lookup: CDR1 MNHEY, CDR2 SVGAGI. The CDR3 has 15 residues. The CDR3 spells CASETRGQGYQPQHF. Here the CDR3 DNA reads TGTGCCAGCGAGACCAGAGGGCAGGGTTATCAGCCCCAGCATTTT.

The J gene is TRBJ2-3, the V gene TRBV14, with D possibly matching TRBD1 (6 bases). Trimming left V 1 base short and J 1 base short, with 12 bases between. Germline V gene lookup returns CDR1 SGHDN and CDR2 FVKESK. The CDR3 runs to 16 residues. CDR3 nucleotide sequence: TGTGCCAGCAGCCAAGCGCCGACAGGCCGCACAGATACGCAGTATTTT. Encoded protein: CASSQAPTGRTDTQYF.

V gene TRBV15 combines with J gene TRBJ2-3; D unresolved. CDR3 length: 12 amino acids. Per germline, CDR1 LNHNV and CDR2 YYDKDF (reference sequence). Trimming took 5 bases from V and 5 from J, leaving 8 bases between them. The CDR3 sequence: CATSPSGDTQYF. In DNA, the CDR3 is TGTGCCACCAGCCCTAGTGGAGATACGCAGTATTTT.

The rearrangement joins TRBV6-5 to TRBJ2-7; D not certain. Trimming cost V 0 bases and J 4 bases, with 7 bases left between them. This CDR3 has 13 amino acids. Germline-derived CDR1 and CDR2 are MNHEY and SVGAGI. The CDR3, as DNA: TGTGCCAGCAGTTACTCGATGCATTACGAGCAGTACTTC. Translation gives CASSYSMHYEQYF.

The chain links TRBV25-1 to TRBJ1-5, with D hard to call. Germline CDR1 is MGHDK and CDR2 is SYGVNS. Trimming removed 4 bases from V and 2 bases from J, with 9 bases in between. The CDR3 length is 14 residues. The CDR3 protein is CASSGPSGNQPQHF. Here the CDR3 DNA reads TGTGCCAGCAGTGGCCCCTCGGGCAATCAGCCCCAGCATTTT. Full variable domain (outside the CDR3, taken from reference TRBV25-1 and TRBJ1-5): EADIYQTPRYLVIGTGKKITLECSQTMGHDKMYWYQQDPGMELHLIHYSYGVNSTEKGDLSSESTVSRIRTEHFPLTLESARPSHTSQYLCASSGPSGNQPQHFGDGTRLSIL.